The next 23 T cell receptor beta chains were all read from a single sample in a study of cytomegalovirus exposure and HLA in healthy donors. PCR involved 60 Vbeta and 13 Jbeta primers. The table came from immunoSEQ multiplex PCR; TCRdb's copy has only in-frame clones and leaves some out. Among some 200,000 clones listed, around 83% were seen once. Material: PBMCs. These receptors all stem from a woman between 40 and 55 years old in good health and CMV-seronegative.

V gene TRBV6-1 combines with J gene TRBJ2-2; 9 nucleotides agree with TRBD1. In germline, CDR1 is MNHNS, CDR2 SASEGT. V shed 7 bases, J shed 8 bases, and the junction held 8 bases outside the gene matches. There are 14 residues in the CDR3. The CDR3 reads CASNRGRALGELFF. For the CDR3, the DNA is TGTGCCAGCAACAGGGGGCGCGCTCTAGGGGAGCTGTTTTTT.

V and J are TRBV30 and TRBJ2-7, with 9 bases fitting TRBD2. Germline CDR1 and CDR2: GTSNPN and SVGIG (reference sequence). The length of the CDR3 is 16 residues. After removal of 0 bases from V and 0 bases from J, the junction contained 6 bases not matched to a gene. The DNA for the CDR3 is TGTGCCTGGAGTGTACGGTTAGCGGGAGCCTCCTACGAGCAGTACTTC. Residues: CAWSVRLAGASYEQYF.

The CDR3 nucleotides are TGTGCCAGCAGAACTGACAGCCCCTTAAGGAACACCATATATTTT. Translated, it gives CASRTDSPLRNTIYF. The chain employs TRBV6-1 and TRBJ1-3; possible D gene TRBD1, 5 bases. The V and J ends lost 6 bases and 7 bases respectively, with 19 bases between them. The germline CDR1 and CDR2 sequences are MNHNS and SASEGT. CDR3 size: 15 residues.

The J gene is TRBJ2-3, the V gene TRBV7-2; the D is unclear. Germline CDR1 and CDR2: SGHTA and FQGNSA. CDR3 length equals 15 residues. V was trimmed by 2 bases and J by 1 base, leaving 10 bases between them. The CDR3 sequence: CASSLWSQGTDTQYF. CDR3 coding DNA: TGTGCCAGCAGCTTATGGTCCCAGGGCACAGATACGCAGTATTTT.

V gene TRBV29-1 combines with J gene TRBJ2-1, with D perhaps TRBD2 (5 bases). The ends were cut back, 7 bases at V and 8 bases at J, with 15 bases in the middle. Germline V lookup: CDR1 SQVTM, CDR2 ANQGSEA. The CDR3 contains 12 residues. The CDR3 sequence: CSAEGAVDEQFF. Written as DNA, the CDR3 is TGCAGCGCCGAGGGAGCCGTGGATGAGCAGTTCTTC.

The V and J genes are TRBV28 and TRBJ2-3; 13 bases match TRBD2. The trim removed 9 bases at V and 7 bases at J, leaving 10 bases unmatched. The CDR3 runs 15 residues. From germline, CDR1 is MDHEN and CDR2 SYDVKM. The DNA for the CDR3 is TGTGCCAGTAAAACTAGCGGGAGGGGATTGTATACGCAGTATTTT. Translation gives CASKTSGRGLYTQYF.

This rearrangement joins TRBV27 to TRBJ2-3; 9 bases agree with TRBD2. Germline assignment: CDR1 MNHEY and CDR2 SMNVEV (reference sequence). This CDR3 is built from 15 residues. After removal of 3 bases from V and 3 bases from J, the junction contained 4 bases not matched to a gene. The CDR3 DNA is TGTGCCAGCAGTTTCGGCGGGAGGGTTACAGATACGCAGTATTTT. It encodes CASSFGGRVTDTQYF.

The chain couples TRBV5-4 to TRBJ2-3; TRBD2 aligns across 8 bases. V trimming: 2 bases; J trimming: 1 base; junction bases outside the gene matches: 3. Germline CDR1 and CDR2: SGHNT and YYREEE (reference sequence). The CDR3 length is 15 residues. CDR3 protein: CASSLGAGGTDTQYF. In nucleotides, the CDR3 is TGTGCCAGCAGCTTAGGAGCGGGGGGCACAGATACGCAGTATTTT.

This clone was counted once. The CDR3 DNA is TGTGCCAGCAGCCCGGGAGGAACCACCTACGAGCAGTACTTC. Its protein is CASSPGGTTYEQYF. This chain connects TRBV7-3 to TRBJ2-7; the match to TRBD2 covers 7 bases. Germline V CDR1 and CDR2: SGHTA, FQGTGA. Trimming cost V 5 bases and J 2 bases; bases outside gene matches: 6. This CDR3 spans 14 amino acids.

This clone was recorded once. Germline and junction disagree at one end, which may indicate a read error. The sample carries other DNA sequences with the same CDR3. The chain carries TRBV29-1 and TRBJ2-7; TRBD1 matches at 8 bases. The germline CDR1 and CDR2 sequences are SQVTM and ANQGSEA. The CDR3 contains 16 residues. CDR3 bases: TGCAGTGTTGAAGATCCCGGACAGGGAGAAAGCTACGAGCAGTACTTC. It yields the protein CSVEDPGQGESYEQYF.

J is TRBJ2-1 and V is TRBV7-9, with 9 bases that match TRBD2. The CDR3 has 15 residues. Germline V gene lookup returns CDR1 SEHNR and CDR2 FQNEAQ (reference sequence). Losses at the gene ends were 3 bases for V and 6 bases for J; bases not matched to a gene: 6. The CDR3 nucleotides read TGTGCCAGCAGCTTTAGCGGGAGCCTGGCCAATGAGCAGTTCTTC. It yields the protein CASSFSGSLANEQFF.

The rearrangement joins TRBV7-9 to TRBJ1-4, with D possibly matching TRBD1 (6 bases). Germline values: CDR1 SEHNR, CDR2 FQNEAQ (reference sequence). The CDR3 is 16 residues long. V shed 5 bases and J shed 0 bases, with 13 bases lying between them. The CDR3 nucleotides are TGTGCCAGCAGCCCAAGGGGGGGGGCAACTAATGAAAAACTGTTTTTT. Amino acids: CASSPRGGATNEKLFF.

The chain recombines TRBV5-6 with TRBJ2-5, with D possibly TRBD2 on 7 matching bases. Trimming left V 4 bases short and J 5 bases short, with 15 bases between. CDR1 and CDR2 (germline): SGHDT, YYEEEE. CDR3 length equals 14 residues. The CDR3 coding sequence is TGTGCCAGCAGCCTGGGGGGGGGCGGCGAGACCCAGTACTTC. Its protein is CASSLGGGGETQYF. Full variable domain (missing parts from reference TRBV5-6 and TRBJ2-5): DAGVTQSPTHLIKTRGQQVTLRCSPKSGHDTVSWYQQALGQGPQFIFQYYEEEERQRGNFPDRFSGHQFPNYSSELNVNALLLGDSALYLCASSLGGGGETQYFGPGTRLLVL.

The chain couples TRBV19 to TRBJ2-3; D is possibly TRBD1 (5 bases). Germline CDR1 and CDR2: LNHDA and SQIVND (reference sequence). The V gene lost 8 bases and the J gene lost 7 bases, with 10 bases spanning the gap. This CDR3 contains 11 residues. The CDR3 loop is CASGQGHTQYF. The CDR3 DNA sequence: TGTGCCAGTGGGCAGGGTCATACGCAGTATTTT. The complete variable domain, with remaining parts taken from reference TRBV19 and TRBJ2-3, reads DGGITQSPKYLFRKEGQNVTLSCEQNLNHDAMYWYRQDPGQGLRLIYYSQIVNDFQKGDIAEGYSVSREKKESFPLTVTSAQKNPTAFYLCASGQGHTQYFGPGTRLTVL.

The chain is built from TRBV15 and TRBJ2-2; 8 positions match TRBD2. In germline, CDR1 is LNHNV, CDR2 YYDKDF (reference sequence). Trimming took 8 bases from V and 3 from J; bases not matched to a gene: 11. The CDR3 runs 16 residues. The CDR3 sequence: CATRFGGGPDTGELFF. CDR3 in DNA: TGTGCCACCCGTTTCGGCGGGGGGCCCGACACCGGGGAGCTGTTTTTT.

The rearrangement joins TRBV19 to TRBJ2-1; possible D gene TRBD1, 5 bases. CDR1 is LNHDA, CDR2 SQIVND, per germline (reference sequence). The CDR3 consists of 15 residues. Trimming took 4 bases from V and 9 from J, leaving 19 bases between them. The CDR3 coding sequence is TGTGCCAGTAGTACCTTATATAGGGGTTATGGTGAGCAGTTCTTC. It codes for CASSTLYRGYGEQFF.

The CDR3 bases are TGCGCCAGCAGCTTGGGTCCCGTTCTCAATGAGCAGTTCTTC. Its translation is CASSLGPVLNEQFF. The chain couples TRBV5-1 to TRBJ2-1; D is uncertain. Trimming took 0 bases from V and 6 from J, leaving 10 bases between them. The length of the CDR3 is 14 residues. Germline assignment: CDR1 SGHRS and CDR2 YFSETQ. Variable domain in full (rest from reference TRBV5-1 and TRBJ2-1): KAGVTQTPRYLIKTRGQQVTLSCSPISGHRSVSWYQQTPGQGLQFLFEYFSETQRNKGNFPGRFSGRQFSNSRSEMNVSTLELGDSALYLCASSLGPVLNEQFFGPGTRLTVL.

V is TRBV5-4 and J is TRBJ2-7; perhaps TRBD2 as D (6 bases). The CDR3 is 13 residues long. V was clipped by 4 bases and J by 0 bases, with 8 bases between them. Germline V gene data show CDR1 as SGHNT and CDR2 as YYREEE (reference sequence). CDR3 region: CASSQRVSYEQYF. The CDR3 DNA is TGTGCCAGCAGCCAGCGGGTCTCCTACGAGCAGTACTTC.

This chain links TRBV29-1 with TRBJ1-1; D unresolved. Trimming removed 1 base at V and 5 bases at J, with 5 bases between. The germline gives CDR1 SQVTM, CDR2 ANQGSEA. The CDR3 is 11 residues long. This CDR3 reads CSVEVPTEAFF. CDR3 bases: TGCAGCGTTGAAGTCCCGACTGAAGCTTTCTTT.

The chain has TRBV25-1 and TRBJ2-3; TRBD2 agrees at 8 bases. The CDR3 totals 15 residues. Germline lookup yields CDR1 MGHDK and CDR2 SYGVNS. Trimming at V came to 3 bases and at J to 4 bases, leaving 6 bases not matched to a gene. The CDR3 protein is CASSDQRELADTQYF. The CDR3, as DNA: TGTGCCAGCAGTGACCAGCGGGAGTTAGCAGATACGCAGTATTTT.

The CDR3 is CASASARMVAGSFYEQYF. DNA of the CDR3: TGTGCCAGTGCCAGCGCAAGGATGGTAGCGGGTTCCTTTTACGAGCAGTACTTC. The chain carries TRBV6-4 and TRBJ2-7, with 7 bases lining up with TRBD2. The J segment lost 4 bases and the V segment lost 9 bases, leaving 24 bases of the junction unmatched. There are 18 residues in the CDR3. Germline V lookup: CDR1 MRHNA, CDR2 SNTAGT.

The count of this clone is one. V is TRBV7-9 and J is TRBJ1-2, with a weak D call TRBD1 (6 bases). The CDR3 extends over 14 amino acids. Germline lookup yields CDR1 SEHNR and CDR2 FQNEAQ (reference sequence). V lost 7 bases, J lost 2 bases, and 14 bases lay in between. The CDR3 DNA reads TGTGCCAGCACCCGAGGGCAGGGGAACTATGGCTACACCTTC. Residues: CASTRGQGNYGYTF.

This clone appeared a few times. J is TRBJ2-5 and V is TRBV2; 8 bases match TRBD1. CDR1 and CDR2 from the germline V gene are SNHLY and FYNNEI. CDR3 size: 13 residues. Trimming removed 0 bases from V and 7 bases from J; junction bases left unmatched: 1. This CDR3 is CASSEAGTGTQYF. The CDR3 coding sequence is TGTGCCAGCAGTGAAGCCGGGACAGGGACCCAGTACTTC.